A few counts support the clone carrying this TCR beta chain. Its antigen is not known. TCRdb independently ran MiXCR on the reads; one entry per CDR3 protein. Among 250,000 to 300,000 distinct CDR3 sequences listed, over 20% were seen once. This sample stems from a study of T cell repertoires in cytomegalovirus infection. Study observations and caveats: The response measured ex vivo was dominated by TCR beta clonotypes (HLA-C-restricted and CMV-specific).

What was sequenced was PBMCs. This TCR was recovered from a human donor in good health (CMV status not recorded). Some clones in this sample may be carry-over from other donors' samples.

The CDR3 sequence is CASSDSENTEAFF. CDR3 DNA sequence: TGTGCCAGCAGTGACTCGGAGAACACTGAAGCTTTCTTT. V is TRBV6-4 and J is TRBJ1-1; D gene ambiguous. Germline CDR1 MRHNA, CDR2 SNTAGT. The CDR3 is 13 amino acids. The germline V and J ends were trimmed by 0 bases and 1 base, with 3 bases remaining between them.